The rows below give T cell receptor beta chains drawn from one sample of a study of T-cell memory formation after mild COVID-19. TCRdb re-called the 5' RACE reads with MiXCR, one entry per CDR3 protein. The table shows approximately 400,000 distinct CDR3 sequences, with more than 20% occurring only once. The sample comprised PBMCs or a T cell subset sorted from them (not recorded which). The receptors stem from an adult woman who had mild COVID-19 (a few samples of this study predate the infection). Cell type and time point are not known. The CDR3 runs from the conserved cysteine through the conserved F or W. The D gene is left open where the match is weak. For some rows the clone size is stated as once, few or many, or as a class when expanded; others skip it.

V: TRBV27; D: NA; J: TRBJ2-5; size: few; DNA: TGTGCCAGCAGTCGTATAGAAACCCAAGAGACCCAGTACTTC; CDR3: CASSRIETQETQYF
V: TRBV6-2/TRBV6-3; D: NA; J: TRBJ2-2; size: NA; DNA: TGTGCCAGCAGCCACCGCTTGGTGGGGGAGCTGTTTTTT; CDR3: CASSHRLVGELFF
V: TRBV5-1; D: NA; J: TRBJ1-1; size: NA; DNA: TGCGCCAGCAGCCAGGGTTTTGGGACCCCGGAAGCTTTCTTT; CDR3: CASSQGFGTPEAFF
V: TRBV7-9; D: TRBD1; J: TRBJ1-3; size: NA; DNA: TGTGCCAGCAGCTCGGGACAGCCGAACTCTGGAAACACCATATATTTT; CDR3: CASSSGQPNSGNTIYF
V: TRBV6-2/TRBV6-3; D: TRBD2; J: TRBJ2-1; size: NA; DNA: TGTGCCAGCAGTTACTCGGCTAGCGGGAGGAGTGAGCAGTTCTTC; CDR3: CASSYSASGRSEQFF
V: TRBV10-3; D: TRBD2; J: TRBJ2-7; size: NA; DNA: TGTGCCATCAGCCCAAATAGCGGGCCTACCTACGAGCAGTACTTC; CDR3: CAISPNSGPTYEQYF
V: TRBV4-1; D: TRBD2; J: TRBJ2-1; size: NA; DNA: TGCGCCAGCAGCCAAGACGGGACTAGCGGCTACAATGAGCAGTTCTTC; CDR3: CASSQDGTSGYNEQFF
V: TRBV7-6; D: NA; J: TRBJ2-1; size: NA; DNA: TGTGCCAGCAGCTTCTTAGCGGAAGAGCAGTTCTTC; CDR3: CASSFLAEEQFF
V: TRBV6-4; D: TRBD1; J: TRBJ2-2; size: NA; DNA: TGTGCCAGCAGTGACCGGGGGATTTATACAGGGGGGAAATACACCGGGGAGCTGTTTTTT; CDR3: CASSDRGIYTGGKYTGELFF
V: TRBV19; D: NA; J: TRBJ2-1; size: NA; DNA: TGTGCCAGTAGTCAATGGAGGGACAGCTCCTACAATGAGCAGTTCTTC; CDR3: CASSQWRDSSYNEQFF
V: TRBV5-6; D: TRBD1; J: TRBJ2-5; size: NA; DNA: TGTGCCAGCAGCCCACCTGGGACAGGGTGGCAAGAGACCCAGTACTTC; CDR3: CASSPPGTGWQETQYF
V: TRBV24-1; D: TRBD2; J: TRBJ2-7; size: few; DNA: TGTGCCACCAGTGAGGCGGGAGGGCCTTACGAGCAGTACTTC; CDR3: CATSEAGGPYEQYF
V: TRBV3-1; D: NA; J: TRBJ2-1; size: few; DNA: TGTGCCAGCAGCCGTGACCGTTTATGGACAGAGAACAATGAGCAGTTCTTC; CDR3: CASSRDRLWTENNEQFF
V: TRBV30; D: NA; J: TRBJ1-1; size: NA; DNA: TGTGCCTGGAGCCAGGGTGTTGAAGCTTTCTTT; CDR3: CAWSQGVEAFF
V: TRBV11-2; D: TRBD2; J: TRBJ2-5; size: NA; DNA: TGTGCCAGCAGCCGGGGGACTAGCGGGCCTCTAGGGGTAGAGACCCAGTACTTC; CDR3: CASSRGTSGPLGVETQYF
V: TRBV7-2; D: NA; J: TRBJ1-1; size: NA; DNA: TGTGCCAGCAGCTTAGTGGGGGGTCCGACAGCTGGCACTGAAGCTTTCTTT; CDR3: CASSLVGGPTAGTEAFF
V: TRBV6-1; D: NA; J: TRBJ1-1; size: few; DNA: TGTGCCAGCAGTGAAAATCGGGGGGGCACTGAAGCTTTCTTT; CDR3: CASSENRGGTEAFF
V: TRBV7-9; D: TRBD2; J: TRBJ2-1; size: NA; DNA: TGTGCCAGCAGGCCAAGCGGAGCGGGAGGCAATGAGCAGTTCTTC; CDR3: CASRPSGAGGNEQFF
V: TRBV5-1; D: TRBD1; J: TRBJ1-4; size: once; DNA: TGCGCCAGCAGCGTCTCCGGGACAGGGGGTGAAAAACTGTTTTTT; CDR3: CASSVSGTGGEKLFF
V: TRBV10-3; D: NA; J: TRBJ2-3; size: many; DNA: TGTGCCATCACCGGGGCGAGCACAGATACGCAGTATTTT; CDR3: CAITGASTDTQYF
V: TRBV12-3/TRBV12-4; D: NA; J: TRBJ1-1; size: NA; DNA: TGTGCCAGCAGTTTTCAGGAGGGATTGGCTGAAGCTTTCTTT; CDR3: CASSFQEGLAEAFF
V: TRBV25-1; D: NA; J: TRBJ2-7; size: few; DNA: TGTGCCAGCAGTGTATACTCCCCCTACGAGCAGTACTTC; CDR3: CASSVYSPYEQYF
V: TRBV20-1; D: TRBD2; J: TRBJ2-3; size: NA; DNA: TGCAGTGCTAGACCAATAGCGGGGGGGCTGGATACGCAGTATTTT; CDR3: CSARPIAGGLDTQYF
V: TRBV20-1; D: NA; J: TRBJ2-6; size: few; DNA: TGCAGTGCTAGGAAGGGGGCTGGGGCCAACGTCCTGACTTTC; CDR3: CSARKGAGANVLTF
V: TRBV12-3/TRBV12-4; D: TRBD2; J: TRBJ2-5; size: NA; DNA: TGTGCCAGCAGTCCCGGGGGTAGCGGGAGAATAGGAGAGACCCAGTACTTC; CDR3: CASSPGGSGRIGETQYF
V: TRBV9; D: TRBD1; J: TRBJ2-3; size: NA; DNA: TGTGCCAGCAGCCCGCGACAGGGGTACACAGATACGCAGTATTTT; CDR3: CASSPRQGYTDTQYF